Each of the 12 T cell receptor beta chains below was sequenced from the same sample in a study of T cell repertoires in cytomegalovirus infection. TCRdb processed the reads anew with MiXCR; each CDR3 protein has one entry. Among fewer than 550,000 distinct CDR3 sequences listed, 16% were seen once. The sequenced sample consisted of CD8+ T cells from PBMCs. The origin of the receptors is a human donor in good health (CMV status not recorded). Some clones in this sample may be carry-over from other donors' samples.

The V gene is TRBV19, the J gene TRBJ2-1; 7 bases line up with TRBD2. Germline values: CDR1 LNHDA, CDR2 SQIVND (reference sequence). CDR3 length equals 15 residues. After removal of 4 bases from V and 7 bases from J, the junction contained 10 bases not matched to a gene. The CDR3 bases are TGTGCCAGTAGTAACGAGCGGGAATGGGCGAATGAGCAGTTCTTC. Translating gives CASSNEREWANEQFF. Full variable domain (remainder filled in from reference TRBV19 and TRBJ2-1): DGGITQSPKYLFRKEGQNVTLSCEQNLNHDAMYWYRQDPGQGLRLIYYSQIVNDFQKGDIAEGYSVSREKKESFPLTVTSAQKNPTAFYLCASSNEREWANEQFFGPGTRLTVL.

This clonotype was found many times. The CDR3: CASRPGRVTEAFF. As DNA, the CDR3 is TGTGCCAGCAGACCAGGGAGGGTCACTGAAGCTTTCTTT. This chain uses TRBV6-2 or TRBV6-3 with TRBJ1-1, with D tentatively TRBD1 (5 bases). In germline, CDR1 is MNHEY, CDR2 SVGEGT. CDR3 length: 13 amino acids. Trimming shortened V by 6 bases and J by 4 bases, and 12 bases separated the two germline ends.

This clonotype came up many times. The chain carries TRBV12-3 or TRBV12-4 and TRBJ2-3, with TRBD2 matching over 7 bases. This CDR3 comprises 16 residues. V was pared by 1 base and J by 5 bases, with 9 bases of the junction left unmatched. The CDR3 region has the DNA TGTGCCAGCAGTTTAGGGGCAGGACTAGTCGGAGATACGCAGTATTTT. Residues: CASSLGAGLVGDTQYF.

This clonotype was observed a few times. The genes are TRBV6-5 and TRBJ1-3, with D perhaps TRBD1 (5 bases). CDR1 MNHEY and CDR2 SVGAGI come from the germline V gene. The V end lost 0 bases, the J end lost 2 bases, and 8 bases lay between the germline ends. CDR3 length: 15 amino acids. The CDR3 is CASSYSKGPGNTIYF. CDR3 in DNA: TGTGCCAGCAGTTACTCGAAGGGGCCTGGAAACACCATATATTTT.

Many counts were recorded for this clonotype. V gene TRBV12-3 or TRBV12-4 combines with J gene TRBJ1-5, with D maybe TRBD1 (5 bases). V dropped 6 bases and J dropped 6 bases, with 12 bases sitting between them. The CDR3 is made up of 13 amino acids. CDR3 amino acids: CASRGLGGQPQHF. The DNA for the CDR3 is TGTGCCAGCAGGGGACTGGGGGGTCAGCCCCAGCATTTT.

This clonotype was recorded many times. This chain uses TRBV7-2 with TRBJ1-4; TRBD1 agrees at 7 bases. CDR3 length: 15 amino acids. Germline CDR1 is SGHTA and CDR2 is FQGNSA. V shed 4 bases, J shed 0 bases, and the junction held 2 bases outside the gene matches. CDR3 amino acids: CASSYDRATNEKLFF. CDR3 nucleotide sequence: TGTGCCAGCAGCTATGACAGGGCAACTAATGAAAAACTGTTTTTT.

This clonotype was observed at least ten times. The rearrangement uses TRBV12-3 or TRBV12-4 and TRBJ1-5; 8 bases are shared with TRBD1. Losses at the gene ends were 6 bases for V and 4 bases for J; bases not matched to a gene: 8. The CDR3 is 15 amino acids. The CDR3 DNA reads TGTGCCAGCAGGCATGGACAGGGATTAAATCAGCCCCAGCATTTT. This sequence encodes CASRHGQGLNQPQHF.

This clonotype came up a few times. CDR3 DNA: TGCGCCAGCAGCCAAGATATAGCGGATAAGAAGACCCAGTACTTC. It yields the protein CASSQDIADKKTQYF. This rearrangement joins TRBV4-1 to TRBJ2-5; D might be TRBD2 (6 bases). V lost 0 bases to trimming and J lost 6 bases, with 14 bases between them. CDR1 is MGHRA and CDR2 is YSYEKL in the germline V gene. The CDR3 loop spans 15 amino acids.

As to this clonotype: A much larger clone sits a single nucleotide away, making a read error possible. V usage is TRBV11-2 and J usage is TRBJ2-3; TRBD1 matches at 7 bases. The CDR3 runs 16 residues. From germline, CDR1 is SGHAT and CDR2 FQNNGV. With 4 bases clipped from V and 0 bases from J, the junction kept 7 bases outside the gene matches. The CDR3 spells CASSSRQGTSTDTQYF. In DNA, the CDR3 is TGTGCCAGCAGCTCCCGACAGGGAACTAGCACAGATACGCAGTATTTT. Full variable domain (rest looked up from reference TRBV11-2 and TRBJ2-3): EAGVAQSPRYKIIEKRQSVAFWCNPISGHATLYWYQQILGQGPKLLIQFQNNGVVDDSQLPKDRFSAERLKGVDSTLKIQPAKLEDSAVYLCASSSRQGTSTDTQYFGPGTRLTVL.

The gene calls are TRBV12-5 and TRBJ1-2; no firm D call. The CDR3 covers 13 residues. V was pared by 0 bases and J by 6 bases, with 8 bases between. In germline, CDR1 is LGHNT, CDR2 FRNRAP. For the CDR3, the DNA is TGTGCTAGTGGTTTGGTAGTAGGGAATGGCTACACCTTC. It is translated as CASGLVVGNGYTF.

This clonotype occurred many times. Germline and junction disagree at one end, which may indicate a read error. This chain connects TRBV7-7 to TRBJ2-5, with D hard to call. This CDR3 has 13 amino acids. CDR1 is SSHAT and CDR2 is FNYEAQ in the germline V gene (reference sequence). The CDR3 DNA sequence: TGTGCTAGCAGCTTAAGGCTAGAAGAGACCCAGTACTTC. This codes for CASSLRLEETQYF.

The genes are TRBV24-1 and TRBJ2-5; 12 bases map to TRBD2. The germline CDR1 and CDR2 sequences are KGHDR and SFDVKD. This CDR3 has 17 residues. The V and J ends lost 9 bases and 4 bases, in that order; junction bases with no gene match: 14. CDR3 protein: CATGGTSGFLQRETQYF. The CDR3 DNA reads as TGTGCCACCGGGGGGACTAGCGGGTTTCTTCAGAGAGAGACCCAGTACTTC.